A single sample is the source of the 18 T cell receptor beta chains below, sequenced in a study of vaccination effects on CD4 cells after COVID-19 (dated 2022 in TCRdb). Library construction relied on the immunoSEQ multiplex PCR assay. This immuneACCESS table, as held by TCRdb, lists in-frame sequences with V and J called but not all clones. Of the missing ones, under half trace to an unresolved V gene in checked studies; the others have no known cause. The sample yields roughly 50,000 clones; 75% to 80% were counted once. The ten biggest clones cover 5.5% to 7% of the sample. No antigen has been identified for these receptors. In the ViraFEST assay, PBMC were stimulated with viral peptide pools, and TCR sequencing was then used to find antigen-specific CD4+ T cell clonotypes based on their expansion. After more than 9 days of culture, CD4+ T cells were isolated with the EasySep CD4+ T cell isolation kit. None of the healthy vaccine recipients had a prior SARS-CoV-2 infection, which was confirmed by nucleocapsid antibody tests that came back negative both before and after vaccination.

The specimen was CD4+ T cells from PBMCs cultured with HCoV-OC43 spike peptides, collected before COVID-19 vaccination. The cell subset or site label corresponds to: HCoV-OC43 spike overlapping peptide pool stimulation. Every receptor here comes from a human donor who received a COVID-19 vaccine.

This clone was recorded only once. The V call is TRBV18, the J call TRBJ1-1; D not certain. The V end was cut by 6 bases, the J end by 6 bases, with 11 bases between. Germline V gene data show CDR1 as KGHSH and CDR2 as LQKENI. The CDR3 covers 12 residues. The CDR3 nucleotides read TGTGCCAGCTCGTTTCCGGGATCTGAAGCTTTCTTT. This codes for CASSFPGSEAFF. The full variable domain, in which reference TRBV18 and TRBJ1-1 provide the parts outside the CDR3, is NAGVMQNPRHLVRRRGQEARLRCSPMKGHSHVYWYRQLPEEGLKFMVYLQKENIIDESGMPKERFSAEFPKEGPSILRIQQVVRGDSAAYFCASSFPGSEAFFGQGTRLTVV.

The chain recombines TRBV7-2 with TRBJ2-3; 8 bases fit TRBD2. CDR1 and CDR2 from the germline V gene are SGHTA and FQGNSA. The CDR3 totals 16 residues. Trimming at V came to 4 bases and at J to 7 bases, leaving 13 bases not matched to a gene. CDR3 coding DNA: TGTGCCAGCAGCTCCCAGGGTAGCGGGGTTTTGAATACGCAGTATTTT. It encodes CASSSQGSGVLNTQYF.

Only a few counts were recorded for this clone. The chain joins TRBV11-2 to TRBJ2-2, with 7 bases lining up with TRBD1. Germline CDR1 SGHAT, CDR2 FQNNGV. This CDR3 comprises 15 residues. V gave up 3 bases and J gave up 1 base; unmatched junction bases: 2. DNA for the CDR3: TGTGCCAGCAGCTTCAGGACAGGGAACACCGGGGAGCTGTTTTTT. It yields the protein CASSFRTGNTGELFF.

This sequence joins TRBV7-3 and TRBJ2-1; TRBD1 might be the D (5 bases). The CDR3 extends over 13 amino acids. The V end lost 6 bases, the J end lost 4 bases, and 10 bases lay between the germline ends. Germline-derived CDR1 and CDR2 are SGHTA and FQGTGA. Here the CDR3 reads CASRQGPYNEQFF. The CDR3 DNA is TGTGCCAGCAGGCAGGGTCCGTACAATGAGCAGTTCTTC.

The table lists this clone with a few counts. The chain has TRBV5-6 and TRBJ2-7, with 12 bases lining up with TRBD1. Germline V gene lookup returns CDR1 SGHDT and CDR2 YYEEEE. The junction had 7 bases not matched to a gene; V was cut back by 4 bases and J by 2 bases. This CDR3 is built from 16 residues. This chain's CDR3 is CASSTPGQGAPYEQYV. Here the CDR3 DNA reads TGTGCCAGCAGCACCCCGGGACAGGGGGCACCCTACGAGCAGTACGTC.

The V and J genes are TRBV5-1 and TRBJ2-5; 8 nucleotides match TRBD2. The J segment lost 5 bases and the V segment lost 2 bases, leaving 8 bases of the junction unmatched. The CDR3 spans 15 residues. The germline V gene has CDR1 SGHRS and CDR2 YFSETQ. The CDR3 sequence is CASSFRGAGDETQYF. In DNA form, the CDR3 reads TGCGCCAGCAGCTTCCGGGGAGCGGGGGATGAGACCCAGTACTTC.

J is TRBJ2-3 and V is TRBV7-3, with 7 positions matching TRBD2. Germline V gene sequence: CDR1 SGHTA, CDR2 FQGTGA. Germline trimming cut 2 bases from V and 0 bases from J; bases unmatched to any gene: 8. CDR3 length: 17 amino acids. CDR3 sequence (DNA): TGTGCCAGCAGCTTAGTAAGCGGGAATCCTAGCACAGATACGCAGTATTTT. Its protein is CASSLVSGNPSTDTQYF.

V is TRBV5-5 and J is TRBJ1-6; D is perhaps TRBD1 (5 bases). CDR1 is SGHKS, CDR2 YYEKEE, per germline (reference sequence). The CDR3 loop spans 13 amino acids. The V and J ends lost 4 bases and 9 bases respectively, with 11 bases between them. The CDR3 reads CASSTWTSSPLHF. For the CDR3, the DNA is TGTGCCAGCAGCACCTGGACAAGTTCACCCCTCCACTTT.

The chain uses TRBV5-1 and TRBJ1-1; 11 bases match TRBD1. The CDR3 runs to 16 residues. V shed 0 bases, J shed 3 bases, and the junction held 4 bases outside the gene matches. CDR1 and CDR2 (germline): SGHRS, YFSETQ. The chain's CDR3 is CASSLDGTGGYTEAFF. CDR3 DNA sequence: TGCGCCAGCAGCTTGGATGGGACAGGGGGATACACTGAAGCTTTCTTT. Using reference TRBV5-1 and TRBJ1-1 for the parts outside the CDR3, the full variable domain is KAGVTQTPRYLIKTRGQQVTLSCSPISGHRSVSWYQQTPGQGLQFLFEYFSETQRNKGNFPGRFSGRQFSNSRSEMNVSTLELGDSALYLCASSLDGTGGYTEAFFGQGTRLTVV.

This clone showed up just a few times. This rearrangement joins TRBV14 to TRBJ2-5; 8 positions agree with TRBD2. Germline assignment: CDR1 SGHDN and CDR2 FVKESK. This CDR3 region has 16 residues. V lost 0 bases and J lost 1; bases outside the gene matches: 4. The CDR3 loop is CASSQDWLAGQETQYF. Written as DNA, the CDR3 is TGTGCCAGCAGCCAAGATTGGCTAGCGGGCCAAGAGACCCAGTACTTC.

The V and J genes are TRBV24-1 and TRBJ2-2; the D is unclear. V lost 9 bases to trimming and J lost 2 bases, with 9 bases between them. Germline V gene data show CDR1 as KGHDR and CDR2 as SFDVKD. This CDR3 comprises 13 residues. In DNA, the CDR3 is TGTGCCACCCAACATCCAAACACCGGGGAGCTGTTTTTT. This sequence encodes CATQHPNTGELFF.

The chain has TRBV6-5 and TRBJ2-3, with 7 bases aligning to TRBD1. Germline V CDR1 and CDR2: MNHEY, SVGAGI. The V gene end was trimmed by 7 bases and the J gene end by 4 bases; junction bases not matched to a gene: 8. This CDR3 region has 14 residues. The CDR3 is CASTRQGVPDTQYF. For the CDR3, the DNA is TGTGCCAGCACTCGACAGGGCGTACCAGATACGCAGTATTTT.

A few counts support this clone. The chain employs TRBV4-1 and TRBJ1-2; D uncertain. The CDR3 extends over 13 amino acids. Germline values: CDR1 MGHRA, CDR2 YSYEKL. V was shortened by 8 bases and J by 2 bases, with 12 bases between the two germline ends. CDR3 loop: CASGLQRNYGYTF. CDR3 coding DNA: TGCGCCAGCGGATTACAGAGAAACTATGGCTACACCTTC.

This rearrangement joins TRBV5-1 to TRBJ2-3; D is uncertain. Germline-derived CDR1 and CDR2 are SGHRS and YFSETQ. Trimming took 2 bases from V and 3 from J, leaving 10 bases between them. CDR3 size: 14 residues. CDR3 sequence: CASSLESMTDTQYF. CDR3 in DNA: TGCGCCAGCAGCTTAGAATCTATGACAGATACGCAGTATTTT.

V is TRBV5-5 and J is TRBJ2-3, with 10 bases lining up with TRBD1. V was pared by 4 bases and J by 4 bases, with 3 bases of the junction left unmatched. The CDR3 runs 14 residues. CDR1 is SGHKS, CDR2 YYEKEE, per germline (reference sequence). The DNA of the CDR3 is TGTGCCAGCAGCCTAGGACAGGGGGCAGATACGCAGTATTTT. Its protein is CASSLGQGADTQYF.

The V gene is TRBV3-1 (or the pseudogene TRBV3-2), the J gene TRBJ1-4; D gene unclear. This CDR3 is 13 amino acids long. Germline V gives CDR1 LGHDT, CDR2 YNNKEL (reference sequence). V was cut by 3 bases and J by 8 bases, with 10 bases left in between. For the CDR3, the DNA is TGTGCCAGCAGCCAGCCGACACCCGAAAAACTGTTTTTT. Protein sequence: CASSQPTPEKLFF.

The chain carries TRBV2 and TRBJ2-5, with D tentatively TRBD2 (5 bases). Trimming removed 3 bases from V and 5 bases from J, with 7 bases in between. Germline V gene sequence: CDR1 SNHLY, CDR2 FYNNEI. This CDR3 contains 12 residues. In DNA, the CDR3 is TGTGCCAGCAGTGAGGCTAGCGAGACCCAGTACTTC. Amino acids: CASSEASETQYF.

The chain carries TRBV6-5 and TRBJ1-3, with TRBD1 matching 7 bases. The V and J ends lost 7 bases and 0 bases, in that order; junction bases with no gene match: 6. Germline-derived CDR1 and CDR2 are MNHEY and SVGAGI. CDR3 size: 15 residues. The CDR3 nucleotides read TGTGCCAGCATTCTACAGGGGATCTCTGGAAACACCATATATTTT. Amino acids: CASILQGISGNTIYF.